This T cell receptor beta chain was obtained from a study of vaccination effects on CD4 cells after COVID-19. Whole-study context: The second dose preceded post-vaccine samples by a median of 72 days.

This clone was counted once. Its target is not known. Viral peptide pools were used in the ViraFEST assay to expand antigen-specific CD4+ T cells, and sequencing came afterward. Investigators separated out CD4+ T cells once less than 11 days of culture had passed. SARS-CoV-2 infected the person between March and December 2020, as confirmed by PCR. Each person got two doses of an mRNA SARS-CoV-2 vaccine, BNT162b2 or mRNA-1273. In culture with 10 IU/ml IL-2 and 8.5 to 10 ug/ml peptides, PBMC were grown at 1.5 million to 2 million per well. Sequencing was performed with immunoSEQ multiplex PCR; in TCRdb, only in-frame clones are kept and a portion is missing. The sample lists 13,000 to 15,000 clones, nearly 80% occurring once. CDR3 length: 15 amino acids.

The origin of this receptor is a human donor who had a prior SARS-CoV-2 infection. The sequencing here drew on CD4+ T cells from PBMCs cultured with HCoV-NL63 spike peptides, taken after COVID-19 vaccination. The V gene is TRBV21-1, the J gene TRBJ2-7; the table names TRBD1, a call not compared with the DNA. TRBV21-1 is classified as a pseudogene. DNA for the CDR3: TGTGCCAGCAGCGAGGACGGGACACTGACCTATACGCAGTACTTC. Amino acids: CASSEDGTLTYTQYF.